Below, 7 T cell receptor beta chains from the same sample are listed, as sequenced in a study of T cells in Graves' hyperthyroidism and ophthalmopathy. Amplified regions were TCR beta CDR3 sequences from RNA transcripts. The HTBI primer set drove a first-round RT-PCR of the TCR CDR3. TCRdb reprocessed the multiplex PCR reads via MiXCR and lists one record per CDR3 protein. The sample contains under 350,000 distinct CDR3 sequences, about 17% of which appear only once. Sequencing was performed on blood. Receptor source: a woman between 55 and 75 years old with Graves' ophthalmopathy.

This clonotype has a count of ten or more. The CDR3 protein is CASSQEGLAPYEQYF. In DNA form, the CDR3 reads TGCGCCAGCAGCCAAGAGGGCTTGGCCCCCTACGAGCAGTACTTC. The chain recombines TRBV4-3 with TRBJ2-7; D gene unclear. Per germline, CDR1 LGHNA and CDR2 YSLEER. V dropped 0 bases and J dropped 2 bases, with 11 bases sitting between them. This CDR3 is built from 15 residues.

About this clonotype itself: An end of the junction differs from the germline gene, which may be a read error. CDR3 protein: CASSGGHSLTDTQFF. For the CDR3, the DNA is TGTGCCAGCTCGGGGGGGCACAGTCTCACAGATACGCAGTTTTTT. The V and J genes are TRBV5-4 and TRBJ2-3; TRBD2 agrees at 8 bases. This CDR3 contains 15 residues. Germline V gives CDR1 SGHNT, CDR2 YYREEE (reference sequence).

The rearrangement links TRBV4-3 to TRBJ1-6, with TRBD1 matching 7 bases. Germline CDR1 is LGHNA and CDR2 is YSLEER. The CDR3 sequence is 19 residues long. The trim removed 1 base at V and 1 base at J, leaving 10 bases unmatched. CDR3 residues: CASSQASRGLGSYNSPLHF. CDR3 sequence (DNA): TGCGCCAGCAGCCAAGCTTCGAGGGGGCTAGGGTCCTATAATTCACCCCTCCACTTT.

Ten or more counts support this clonotype. The chain carries TRBV7-3 and TRBJ2-3; D is possibly TRBD2 (6 bases). Trimming took off 5 bases at V and 2 bases at J, with 14 bases between the two ends. The CDR3 totals 15 residues. Germline CDR1 is SGHTA and CDR2 is FQGTGA. The DNA of the CDR3 is TGTGCCAGCAGCCCGGGACTTTCAAACACAGATACGCAGTATTTT. As protein: CASSPGLSNTDTQYF.

V gene TRBV7-9 combines with J gene TRBJ2-2, with 8 bases fitting TRBD2. This CDR3 has 15 residues. CDR1 is SEHNR, CDR2 FQNEAQ, per germline (reference sequence). The junction had 3 bases not matched to a gene; V was cut back by 5 bases and J by 1 base. Here the CDR3 DNA reads TGTGCCAGCAGCCACCTAGCGGGGAACACCGGGGAGCTGTTTTTT. Translated: CASSHLAGNTGELFF. Full variable domain (remainder filled in from reference TRBV7-9 and TRBJ2-2): DTGVSQNPRHKITKRGQNVTFRCDPISEHNRLYWYRQTLGQGPEFLTYFQNEAQLEKSRLLSDRFSAERPKGSFSTLEIQRTEQGDSAMYLCASSHLAGNTGELFFGEGSRLTVL.

This clonotype was seen repeatedly, ten times or more. The chain employs TRBV20-1 and TRBJ2-2; 8 bases fit TRBD2. Per germline, CDR1 DFQATT and CDR2 SNEGSKA (reference sequence). J gave up 6 bases and V 2 bases, and 5 bases lay outside the gene matches. This CDR3 spans 14 amino acids. DNA for the CDR3: TGCAGTGCTAGAACTCCGCGGGGGGCCGGGGAGCTGTTTTTT. This translates into CSARTPRGAGELFF.

This clonotype was detected only a few times. The J gene is TRBJ1-2, the V gene TRBV6-5, with D maybe TRBD1 (5 bases). The germline CDR1 and CDR2 sequences are MNHEY and SVGAGI. The V and J ends lost 7 bases and 8 bases respectively, with 23 bases between them. The CDR3 has 15 residues. The CDR3 nucleotides read TGTGCCAGCACTTCCAGGGCCACCCCGCATAACGGCTACACCTTC. Translating it yields CASTSRATPHNGYTF.